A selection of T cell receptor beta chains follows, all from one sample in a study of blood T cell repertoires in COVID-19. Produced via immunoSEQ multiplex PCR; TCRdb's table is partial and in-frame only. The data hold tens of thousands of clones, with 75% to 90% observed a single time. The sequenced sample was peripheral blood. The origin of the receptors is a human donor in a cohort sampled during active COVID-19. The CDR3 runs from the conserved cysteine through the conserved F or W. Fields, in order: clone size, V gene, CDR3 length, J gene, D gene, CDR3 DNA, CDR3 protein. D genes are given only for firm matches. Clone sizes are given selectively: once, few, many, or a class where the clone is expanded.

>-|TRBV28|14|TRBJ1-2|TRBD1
TGTGCCAGCAGTTTATTGCCTGACAGGGATGGCTACACCTTC
CASSLLPDRDGYTF
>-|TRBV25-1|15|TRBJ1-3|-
TGTGCCAGCAGAACCTCAGGGTCCTCTGGAAACACCATATATTTT
CASRTSGSSGNTIYF
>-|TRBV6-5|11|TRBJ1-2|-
TGTGCCAGGGTCTGGGGGGGCGGCTACACCTTC
CARVWGGGYTF
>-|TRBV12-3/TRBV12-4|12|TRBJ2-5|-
TGTGCCAGCAGTTTCCGGCAAGAGACCCAGTACTTC
CASSFRQETQYF
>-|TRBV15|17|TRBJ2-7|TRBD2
TGTGCCACCAGCTCGTACCGACTAGCGGGAGGGTTCTACGAGCAGTACTTC
CATSSYRLAGGFYEQYF
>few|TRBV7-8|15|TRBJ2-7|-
TGTGCCAGCAGCTTGGGTCGACGGGGGACCTACGAGCAGTACTTC
CASSLGRRGTYEQYF
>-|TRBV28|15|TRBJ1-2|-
TGTGCCAGCATCAATTCGGCAGGCGCTAACTATGGCTACACCTTC
CASINSAGANYGYTF
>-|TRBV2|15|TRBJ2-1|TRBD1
TGTGCCAGCAGTCCCAGGACAGGCTCCTACAATGAGCAGTTCTTC
CASSPRTGSYNEQFF
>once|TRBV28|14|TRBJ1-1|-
TGTGCCAGCAAAGAGGACACTCTGAACACTGAAGCTTTCTTT
CASKEDTLNTEAFF
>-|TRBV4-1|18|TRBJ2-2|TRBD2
TGCGCCAGCAGCCAAGGTGGGCTAGCGGGAGTAGGTACCGGGGAGCTGTTTTTT
CASSQGGLAGVGTGELFF
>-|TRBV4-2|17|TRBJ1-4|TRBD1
TGTGCCAGCAGCCAAATTCTGACAGGGGAACGTGGTGAAAAACTGTTTTTT
CASSQILTGERGEKLFF
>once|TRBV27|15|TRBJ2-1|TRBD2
TGTGCCAGCAGCGTACTAGCGGGACTGGGCAATGAGCAGTTCTTC
CASSVLAGLGNEQFF
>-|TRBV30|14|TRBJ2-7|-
TGTGCCTGGAGTCCGGTTAGCGTCTCCTACGAGCAGTACTTC
CAWSPVSVSYEQYF
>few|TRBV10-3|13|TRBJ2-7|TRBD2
TGTGCCATCAGTCCAGCACGGGGGGACGAGCAGTACTTC
CAISPARGDEQYF